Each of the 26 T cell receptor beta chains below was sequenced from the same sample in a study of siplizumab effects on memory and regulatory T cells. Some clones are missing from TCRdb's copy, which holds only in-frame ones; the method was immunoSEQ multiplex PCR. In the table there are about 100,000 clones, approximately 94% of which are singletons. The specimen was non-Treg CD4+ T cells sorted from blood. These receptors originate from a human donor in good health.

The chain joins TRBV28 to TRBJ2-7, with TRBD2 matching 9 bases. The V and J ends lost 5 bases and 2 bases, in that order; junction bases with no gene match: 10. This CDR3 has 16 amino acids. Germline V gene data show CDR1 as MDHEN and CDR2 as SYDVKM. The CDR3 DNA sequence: TGTGCCAGCAGTACCTTCCGGCTAGCGGGGACCTACGAGCAGTACTTC. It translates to CASSTFRLAGTYEQYF.

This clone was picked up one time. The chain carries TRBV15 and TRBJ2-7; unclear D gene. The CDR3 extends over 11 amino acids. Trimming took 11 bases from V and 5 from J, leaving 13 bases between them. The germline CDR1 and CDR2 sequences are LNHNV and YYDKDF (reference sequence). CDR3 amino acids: CAPVWLHEQYF. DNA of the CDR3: TGTGCCCCGGTTTGGTTGCACGAGCAGTACTTC.

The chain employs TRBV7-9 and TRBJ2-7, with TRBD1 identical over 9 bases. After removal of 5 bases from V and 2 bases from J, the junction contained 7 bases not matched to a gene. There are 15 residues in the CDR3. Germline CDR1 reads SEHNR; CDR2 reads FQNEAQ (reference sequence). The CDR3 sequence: CASSTDRGYPYEQYF. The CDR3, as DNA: TGTGCCAGCAGCACTGACAGGGGGTATCCCTACGAGCAGTACTTC.

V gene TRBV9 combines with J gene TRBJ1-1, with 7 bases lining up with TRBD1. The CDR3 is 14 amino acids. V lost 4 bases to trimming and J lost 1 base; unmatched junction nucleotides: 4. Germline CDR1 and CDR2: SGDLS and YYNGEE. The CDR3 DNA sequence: TGTGCCAGCAGCAGGGGGCTAGAGAACACTGAAGCTTTCTTT. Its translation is CASSRGLENTEAFF.

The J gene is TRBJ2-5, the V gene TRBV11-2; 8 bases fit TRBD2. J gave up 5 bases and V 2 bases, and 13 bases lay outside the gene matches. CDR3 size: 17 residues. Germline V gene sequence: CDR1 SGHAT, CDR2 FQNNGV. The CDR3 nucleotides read TGTGCCAGCAGCTTATGGGCCGGGTCGATAGCGGGGGAGACCCAGTACTTC. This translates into CASSLWAGSIAGETQYF.

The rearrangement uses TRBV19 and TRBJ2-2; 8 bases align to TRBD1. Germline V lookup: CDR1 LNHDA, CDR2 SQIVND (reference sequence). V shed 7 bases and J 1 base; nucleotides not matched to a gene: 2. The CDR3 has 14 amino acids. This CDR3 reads CASIGTGNTGELFF. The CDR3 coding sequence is TGTGCCAGTATAGGGACAGGGAACACCGGGGAGCTGTTTTTT.

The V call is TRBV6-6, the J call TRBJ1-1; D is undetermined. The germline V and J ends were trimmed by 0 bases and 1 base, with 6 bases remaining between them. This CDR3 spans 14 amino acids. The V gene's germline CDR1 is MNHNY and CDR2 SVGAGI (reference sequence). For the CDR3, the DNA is TGTGCCAGCAGTTACTCCCCCTGGAACACTGAAGCTTTCTTT. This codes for CASSYSPWNTEAFF.

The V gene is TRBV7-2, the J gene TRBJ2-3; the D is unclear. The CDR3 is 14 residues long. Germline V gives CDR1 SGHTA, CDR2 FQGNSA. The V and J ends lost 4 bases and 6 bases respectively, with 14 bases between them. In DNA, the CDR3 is TGTGCCAGCAGCTCCCCAGTCCGGTCCGATACGCAGTATTTT. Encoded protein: CASSSPVRSDTQYF.

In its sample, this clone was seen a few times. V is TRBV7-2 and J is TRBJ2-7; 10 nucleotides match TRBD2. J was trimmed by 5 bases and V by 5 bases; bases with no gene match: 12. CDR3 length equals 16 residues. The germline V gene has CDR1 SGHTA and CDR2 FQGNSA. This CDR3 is CASSRAASGSFHEQYF. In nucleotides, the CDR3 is TGTGCCAGCAGCCGAGCCGCTAGCGGGAGCTTCCACGAGCAGTACTTC.

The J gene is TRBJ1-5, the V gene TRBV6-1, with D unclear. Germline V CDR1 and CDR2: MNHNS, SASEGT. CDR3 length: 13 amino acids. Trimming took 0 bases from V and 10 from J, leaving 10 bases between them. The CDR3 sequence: CASSEAKGSPQHF. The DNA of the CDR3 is TGTGCCAGCAGTGAAGCGAAGGGCAGCCCCCAGCATTTT.

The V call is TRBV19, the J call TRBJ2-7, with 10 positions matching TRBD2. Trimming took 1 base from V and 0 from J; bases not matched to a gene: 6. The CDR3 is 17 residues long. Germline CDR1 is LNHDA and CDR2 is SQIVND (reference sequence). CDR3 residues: CASSIGTSGHSSYEQYF. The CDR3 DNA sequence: TGTGCCAGTAGTATAGGGACTAGCGGACACAGCTCCTACGAGCAGTACTTC.

For the CDR3, the DNA is TGTGCCAGCAGCTTACAGGGGTCCGACACTGAAGCTTTCTTT. Encoded protein: CASSLQGSDTEAFF. The chain is built from TRBV7-3 and TRBJ1-1; a possible D gene is TRBD1 (6 bases). V lost 2 bases, J lost 3 bases, and 10 bases lay in between. CDR3 size: 14 residues. Per germline, CDR1 SGHTA and CDR2 FQGTGA. The full variable domain, with the rest looked up from reference TRBV7-3 and TRBJ1-1, is GAGVSQTPSNKVTEKGKYVELRCDPISGHTALYWYRQSLGQGPEFLIYFQGTGAADDSGLPNDRFFAVRPEGSVSTLKIQRTERGDSAVYLCASSLQGSDTEAFFGQGTRLTVV.

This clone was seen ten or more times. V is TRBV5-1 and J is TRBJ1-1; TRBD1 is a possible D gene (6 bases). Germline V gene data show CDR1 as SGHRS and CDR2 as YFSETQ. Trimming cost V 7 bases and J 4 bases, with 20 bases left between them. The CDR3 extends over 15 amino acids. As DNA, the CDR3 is TGCGCCAGCGCGTTGGAAGGGGGTGGCCCCACTGAAGCTTTCTTT. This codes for CASALEGGGPTEAFF.

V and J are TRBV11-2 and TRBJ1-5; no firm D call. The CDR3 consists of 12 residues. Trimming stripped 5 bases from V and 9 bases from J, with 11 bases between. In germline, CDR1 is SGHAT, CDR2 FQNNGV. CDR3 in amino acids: CASSHSEGPQHF. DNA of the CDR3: TGTGCCAGCAGCCACTCCGAGGGGCCCCAGCATTTT.

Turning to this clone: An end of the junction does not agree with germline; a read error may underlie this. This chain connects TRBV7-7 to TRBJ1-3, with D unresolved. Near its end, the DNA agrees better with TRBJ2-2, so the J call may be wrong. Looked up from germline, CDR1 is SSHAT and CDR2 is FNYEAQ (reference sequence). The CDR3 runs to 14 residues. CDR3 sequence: CASSLALNTGELFF. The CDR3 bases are TGTGCTAGCAGCTTAGCCCTGAACACCGGGGAGCTGTTTTTT.

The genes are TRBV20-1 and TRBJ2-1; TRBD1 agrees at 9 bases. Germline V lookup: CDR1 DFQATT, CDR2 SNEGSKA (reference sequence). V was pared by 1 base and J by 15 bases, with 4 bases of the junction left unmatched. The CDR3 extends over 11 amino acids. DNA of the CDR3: TGCAGTGCTAGAGGTGACAGGGGGTGGTTCTTC. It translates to CSARGDRGWFF.

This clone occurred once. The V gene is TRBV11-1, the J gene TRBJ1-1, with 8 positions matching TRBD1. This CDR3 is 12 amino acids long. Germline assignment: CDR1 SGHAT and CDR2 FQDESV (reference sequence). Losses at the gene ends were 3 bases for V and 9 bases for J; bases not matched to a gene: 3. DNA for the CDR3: TGTGCCAGCAGCTTCGGACAGGGTAAAGCTTTCTTT. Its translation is CASSFGQGKAFF.

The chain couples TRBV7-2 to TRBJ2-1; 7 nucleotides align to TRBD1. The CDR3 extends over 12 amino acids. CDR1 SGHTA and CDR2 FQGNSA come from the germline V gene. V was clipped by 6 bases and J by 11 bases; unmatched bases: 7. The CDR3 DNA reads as TGTGCCAGCAGGCGCCGGGACAGTAAGCAGTTCTTC. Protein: CASRRRDSKQFF.

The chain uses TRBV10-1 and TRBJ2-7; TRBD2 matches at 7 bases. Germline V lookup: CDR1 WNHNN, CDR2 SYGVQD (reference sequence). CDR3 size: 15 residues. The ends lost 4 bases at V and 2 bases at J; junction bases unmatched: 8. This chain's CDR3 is CASSAAGASTYEQYF. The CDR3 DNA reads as TGCGCCAGCAGTGCGGCGGGAGCGTCGACCTACGAGCAGTACTTC.

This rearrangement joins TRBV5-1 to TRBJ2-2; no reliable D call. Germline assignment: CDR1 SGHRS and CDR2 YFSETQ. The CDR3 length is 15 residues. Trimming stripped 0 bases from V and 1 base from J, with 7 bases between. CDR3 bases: TGCGCCAGCAGCTTGGGGCAGCTGAACACCGGGGAGCTGTTTTTT. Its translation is CASSLGQLNTGELFF.

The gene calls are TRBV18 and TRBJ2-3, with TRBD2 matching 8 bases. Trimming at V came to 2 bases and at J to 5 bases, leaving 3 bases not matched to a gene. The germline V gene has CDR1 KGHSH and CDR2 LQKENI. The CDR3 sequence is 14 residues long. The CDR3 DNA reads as TGTGCCAGCTCACCAGGCAGCGGGAGAGATACGCAGTATTTT. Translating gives CASSPGSGRDTQYF.

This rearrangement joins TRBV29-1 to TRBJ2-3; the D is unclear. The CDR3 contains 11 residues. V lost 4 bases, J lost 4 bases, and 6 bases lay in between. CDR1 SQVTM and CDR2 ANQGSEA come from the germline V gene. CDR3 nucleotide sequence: TGCAGCGTTGCAGCAGCAGATACGCAGTATTTT. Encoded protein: CSVAAADTQYF.

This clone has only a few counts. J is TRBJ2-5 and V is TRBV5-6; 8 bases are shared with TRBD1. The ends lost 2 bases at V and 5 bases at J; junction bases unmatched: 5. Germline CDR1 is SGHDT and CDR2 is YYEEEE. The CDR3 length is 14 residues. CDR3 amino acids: CASSFRTGRETQYF. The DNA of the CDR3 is TGTGCCAGCAGCTTCAGGACAGGGAGGGAGACCCAGTACTTC.

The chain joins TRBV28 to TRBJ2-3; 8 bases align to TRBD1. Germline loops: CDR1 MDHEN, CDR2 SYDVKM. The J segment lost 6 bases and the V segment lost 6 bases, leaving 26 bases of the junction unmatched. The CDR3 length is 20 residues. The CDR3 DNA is TGTGCCAGCAGCCAAGCTCCATATTTTACTGGGGCAGGGGGCGAGGATACGCAGTATTTT. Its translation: CASSQAPYFTGAGGEDTQYF.

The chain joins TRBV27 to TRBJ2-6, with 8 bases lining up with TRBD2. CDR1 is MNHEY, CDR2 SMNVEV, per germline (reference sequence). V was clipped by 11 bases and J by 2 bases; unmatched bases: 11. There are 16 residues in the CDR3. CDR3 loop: CASTRSLAAGANVLTF. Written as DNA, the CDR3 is TGTGCCTCAACGCGATCACTAGCGGCTGGGGCCAACGTCCTGACTTTC.

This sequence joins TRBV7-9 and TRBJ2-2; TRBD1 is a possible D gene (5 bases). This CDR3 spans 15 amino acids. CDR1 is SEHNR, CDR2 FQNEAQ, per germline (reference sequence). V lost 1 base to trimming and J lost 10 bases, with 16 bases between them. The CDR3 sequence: CASSLGETGSEELFF. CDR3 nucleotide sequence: TGTGCCAGCAGCTTAGGGGAAACAGGATCTGAGGAGCTGTTTTTT.